This TCR beta chain was identified during a study of regulatory T cells in long-lasting Graves disease. V gave up 5 bases and J gave up 2 bases, with 16 bases separating them. This CDR3 has 15 amino acids. The sample's time point: newly diagnosed GD, antithyroid drugs for less than 3 months. The TCR library used RNA extracted from PBMCs. Construction of TCR beta libraries relied on iRepertoire HTBI primers and on Arm-PCR targeting CDR3 regions. One entry per CDR3 protein, called by TCRdb with MiXCR from the multiplex PCR reads. Seen here are about half a million distinct CDR3 sequences, around 12% observed once, and the top ten hold 8% to 10%. This same sample was also taken into another study, of T cells in Graves' hyperthyroidism and ophthalmopathy.

The V and J genes are TRBV12-3 or TRBV12-4 and TRBJ2-7; D may correspond to TRBD1 or TRBD2 (5 bases each). The sequencing used peripheral blood mononuclear cells (PBMCs), collected at new diagnosis, from a patient treated with antithyroid drugs. This clonotype was sampled from a woman aged 25-40 years with Graves disease. The CDR3 loop is CASSTKGTGPYEQYF. The DNA of the CDR3 is TGTGCCAGCAGTACCAAAGGGACGGGCCCCTACGAGCAGTACTTC.